One and the same sample provided the 24 T cell receptor beta chains below, sequenced in a study of T cell responses to AZD1222 COVID-19 vaccine. Libraries were prepared by immunoSEQ multiplex PCR; TCRdb keeps only in-frame clonotypes and omits some of them. Of 200,000 or so clones listed, 90% to 95% are singletons. The sequenced sample was peripheral blood, obtained on day 0 of AZD1222 vaccination. These receptor sequences come from an adult in good health.

This clone appeared a few times. CDR3 nucleotides: TGTGCCAGCCTCCCGCTAGCGGGAGGGACCAATGAGCAGTTCTTC. Amino acid sequence: CASLPLAGGTNEQFF. This chain joins TRBV6-5 and TRBJ2-1; TRBD2 aligns across 12 bases. J was trimmed by 6 bases and V by 8 bases; bases with no gene match: 8. This CDR3 spans 15 amino acids. Germline CDR1 and CDR2: MNHEY and SVGAGI.

The chain has TRBV28 and TRBJ2-7; D possibly corresponds to TRBD2 (6 bases). With 6 bases removed from V and 4 bases from J, the gap between germline ends came to 10 bases. Germline CDR1 MDHEN, CDR2 SYDVKM. CDR3 length: 12 residues. The DNA of the CDR3 is TGTGCCAGCAGGACGGGGGATTACGAGCAGTACTTC. Translation: CASRTGDYEQYF.

This clone was recorded only once. V is TRBV11-2 and J is TRBJ2-1; weak D call: TRBD1 (5 bases). The CDR3 is made up of 14 amino acids. Trimming took 7 bases from V and 9 from J, leaving 19 bases between them. Germline V gene lookup returns CDR1 SGHAT and CDR2 FQNNGV. This chain's CDR3 is CASTNFIRAGEQFF. CDR3 nucleotide sequence: TGTGCCAGCACGAATTTTATCAGGGCAGGTGAGCAGTTCTTC.

The chain links TRBV29-1 to TRBJ1-2; D is undetermined. Deletions cut 3 bases from V and 7 bases from J, with 15 bases between. This CDR3 spans 13 amino acids. The V gene's germline CDR1 is SQVTM and CDR2 ANQGSEA. The CDR3: CSVELPGNGGYTF. For the CDR3, the DNA is TGCAGCGTTGAGCTCCCCGGGAATGGTGGCTACACCTTC.

The V and J genes are TRBV5-1 and TRBJ2-4; 7 bases line up with TRBD1. The CDR3 has 15 amino acids. Germline assignment: CDR1 SGHRS and CDR2 YFSETQ. Trimming took 0 bases from V and 0 from J; bases not matched to a gene: 0. The CDR3 DNA reads as TGCGCCAGCAGCTTGGGGACAGGAGCCAAAAACATTCAGTACTTC. Its protein product is CASSLGTGAKNIQYF.

This clone has just one count. The chain couples TRBV14 to TRBJ2-3, with a tentative D call TRBD2 (5 bases). This CDR3 is 16 amino acids long. V lost 1 base to trimming and J lost 3 bases, with 14 bases between them. CDR1 and CDR2 (germline): SGHDN, FVKESK. In nucleotides, the CDR3 is TGTGCCAGCAGCCAAGCCGGGCGGGTGGTTACAGATACGCAGTATTTT. This translates into CASSQAGRVVTDTQYF.

The rearrangement uses TRBV7-9 and TRBJ2-6; the D gene is possibly TRBD1 (6 bases). V was clipped by 1 base and J by 0 bases, with 13 bases between them. Germline loops: CDR1 SEHNR, CDR2 FQNEAQ (reference sequence). This CDR3 region has 18 residues. CDR3 residues: CASSLGTGSASGANVLTF. In nucleotides, the CDR3 is TGTGCCAGCAGCTTAGGAACAGGGTCGGCCTCTGGGGCCAACGTCCTGACTTTC.

This rearrangement joins TRBV10-3 to TRBJ1-6; no clear D. Trimming took 6 bases from V and 2 from J, leaving 8 bases between them. The CDR3 length is 14 residues. The germline CDR1 and CDR2 sequences are ENHRY and SYGVKD. This CDR3 is CAIRDNTYNSPLHF. CDR3 DNA sequence: TGTGCCATCAGAGACAACACCTATAATTCACCCCTCCACTTT.

The chain recombines TRBV5-4 with TRBJ2-3; D is unclear. CDR3 size: 15 residues. The V and J ends lost 2 bases and 1 base respectively, with 11 bases between them. The germline CDR1 and CDR2 sequences are SGHNT and YYREEE (reference sequence). CDR3 region: CASSLGRLGTDTQYF. The CDR3 nucleotides read TGTGCCAGCAGCTTAGGGCGTTTGGGCACAGATACGCAGTATTTT.

The rearrangement uses TRBV11-2 and TRBJ1-6; D is possibly TRBD1 (6 bases). From germline, CDR1 is SGHAT and CDR2 FQNNGV. This CDR3 is built from 17 residues. Trimming cost V 5 bases and J 5 bases, with 19 bases left between them. The CDR3 is CASSADRARGDNSPLHF. In nucleotides, the CDR3 is TGTGCCAGCAGCGCCGATAGGGCGAGGGGGGATAATTCACCCCTCCACTTT.

The chain uses TRBV7-6 and TRBJ2-7; D is ambiguous. The CDR3 extends over 15 amino acids. Germline values: CDR1 SGHVS, CDR2 FNYEAQ. Trimming pared 1 base from V and 0 bases from J, leaving 10 bases between. DNA for the CDR3: TGTGCCAGCAGCTTAGGGCCGGCTATCTCCTACGAGCAGTACTTC. Translating it yields CASSLGPAISYEQYF.

J is TRBJ1-1 and V is TRBV6-5; tentatively, D is TRBD1 (5 bases). The length of the CDR3 is 14 residues. Germline V gene sequence: CDR1 MNHEY, CDR2 SVGAGI. V shed 2 bases and J shed 0 bases, with 7 bases lying between them. DNA of the CDR3: TGTGCCAGCAGTTACAGGGGTCTGAACACTGAAGCTTTCTTT. It translates to CASSYRGLNTEAFF.

This chain connects TRBV5-6 to TRBJ1-1; D remains unclear. Germline-derived CDR1 and CDR2 are SGHDT and YYEEEE. V was shortened by 1 base and J by 7 bases, with 11 bases between the two germline ends. The CDR3 sequence is 13 residues long. The CDR3 loop reads CASSLRVGNEAFF. The CDR3, as DNA: TGTGCCAGCAGCTTGAGAGTGGGAAATGAAGCTTTCTTT.

The chain uses TRBV2 and TRBJ1-2, with 8 positions matching TRBD1. The germline CDR1 and CDR2 sequences are SNHLY and FYNNEI. Trimming took 7 bases from V and 4 from J; bases not matched to a gene: 17. The CDR3 loop spans 17 amino acids. The CDR3 DNA reads as TGTGCCAGCACCCTTTCGAGGACAGGGCGGCGGGGCTATGGCTACACCTTC. Encoded protein: CASTLSRTGRRGYGYTF.

The V call is TRBV27, the J call TRBJ2-7, with D tentatively TRBD1 (5 bases). This CDR3 has 12 amino acids. Between the trimmed V and J ends, which lost 5 bases and 4 bases, there was a span of 9 bases. The germline V gene encodes CDR1 MNHEY and CDR2 SMNVEV (reference sequence). The CDR3: CASSISGYEQYF. CDR3 nucleotide sequence: TGTGCCAGCAGTATCTCAGGGTACGAGCAGTACTTC.

The chain employs TRBV7-2 and TRBJ2-7; 8 positions agree with TRBD1. The germline gives CDR1 SGHTA, CDR2 FQGNSA. The CDR3 sequence is 13 residues long. V dropped 3 bases and J dropped 5; count of bases not matched to a gene: 3. The CDR3 bases are TGTGCCAGCAGCTTTAACAGGGGGGACGAGCAGTACTTC. It is translated as CASSFNRGDEQYF.

The V call is TRBV11-1, the J call TRBJ2-1; 9 bases are shared with TRBD1. CDR3 length equals 15 residues. Germline V gene data show CDR1 as SGHAT and CDR2 as FQDESV (reference sequence). The junction had 4 bases not matched to a gene; V was cut back by 2 bases and J by 5 bases. Here the CDR3 DNA reads TGTGCCAGCAGCTTACGGGACAGGGCCAACAATGAGCAGTTCTTC. Protein: CASSLRDRANNEQFF.

V is TRBV30 and J is TRBJ2-7; 12 nucleotides line up with TRBD2. The CDR3 covers 13 residues. Trimming cost V 8 bases and J 5 bases; bases outside gene matches: 7. CDR1 is GTSNPN and CDR2 is SVGIG in the germline V gene (reference sequence). The CDR3 here is CAGDLAGGHEQYF. CDR3 DNA sequence: TGTGCCGGGGATCTAGCGGGAGGGCACGAGCAGTACTTC.

This sequence joins TRBV29-1 and TRBJ1-6; tentatively, D is TRBD1 (5 bases). Between the trimmed V and J ends, which lost 6 bases and 5 bases, there was a span of 14 bases. Germline-derived CDR1 and CDR2 are SQVTM and ANQGSEA. The CDR3 is made up of 14 amino acids. CDR3 sequence (DNA): TGCAGCGTCCTACTGGGGCCGGATAATTCACCCCTCCACTTT. It specifies CSVLLGPDNSPLHF.

The chain joins TRBV18 to TRBJ1-4; TRBD1 matches 8 bases. The CDR3 is made up of 14 amino acids. V was clipped by 6 bases and J by 7 bases; unmatched bases: 7. CDR1 and CDR2 (germline): KGHSH, LQKENI. The CDR3 region is CASSRDRGGEKLFF. The CDR3 bases are TGTGCCAGCTCCCGTGACAGGGGCGGTGAAAAACTGTTTTTT.

The table lists this clone with a count of one. This chain uses TRBV28 with TRBJ2-1, with D possibly matching TRBD2 (5 bases). V lost 6 bases to trimming and J lost 9 bases, with 12 bases between them. The CDR3 consists of 12 residues. Germline loops: CDR1 MDHEN, CDR2 SYDVKM. The CDR3 sequence: CASSKLEGEQFF. As DNA, the CDR3 is TGTGCCAGCAGCAAACTAGAAGGTGAGCAGTTCTTC.

This clone has just one count. The genes are TRBV6-5 and TRBJ2-6; possible D gene TRBD1, 5 bases. The length of the CDR3 is 15 residues. CDR1 is MNHEY, CDR2 SVGAGI, per germline. Trimming took 4 bases from V and 2 from J, leaving 9 bases between them. CDR3 DNA: TGTGCCAGCAGTTCCAGGGTTGCTGGGGCCAACGTCCTGACTTTC. This encodes CASSSRVAGANVLTF.

The chain employs TRBV3-1 (or the pseudogene TRBV3-2) and TRBJ1-4; tentatively, D is TRBD1 (5 bases). The CDR3 contains 19 residues. CDR1 is LGHDT, CDR2 YNNKEL, per germline (reference sequence). Trimming removed 0 bases from V and 6 bases from J, with 23 bases in between. CDR3 region: CASSQDSIRTLREDEKLFF. The CDR3 region has the DNA TGTGCCAGCAGCCAAGATTCAATTAGGACATTGAGAGAAGATGAAAAACTGTTTTTT.

This chain joins TRBV9 and TRBJ1-1; weak D call: TRBD1 (6 bases). The germline gives CDR1 SGDLS, CDR2 YYNGEE. The CDR3 has 14 residues. The V gene lost 2 bases and the J gene lost 2 bases, with 10 bases spanning the gap. CDR3 loop: CASSVTGRNTEAFF. In nucleotides, the CDR3 is TGTGCCAGCAGCGTTACAGGGAGAAACACTGAAGCTTTCTTT.